What follows describes a single T cell receptor beta chain. TCRdb reprocessed the reads via MiXCR and lists one record per CDR3 protein. The table has roughly 640,000 distinct CDR3 sequences, about 24% seen once. These data are taken from a study of T cell repertoires in cytomegalovirus infection. Trimming removed 4 bases from V and 0 bases from J; junction bases left unmatched: 8. The CDR3 spans 17 residues. CDR1 is MNHEY, CDR2 SVGEGT, per germline. What was sequenced was CD8+ T cells from PBMCs. The chain is built from TRBV6-2 or TRBV6-3 and TRBJ2-3, with TRBD2 matching 9 bases. The clonotype comes from a human donor in good health (CMV status not recorded). Some clones in this sample may be carry-over from other donors' samples. CDR3 amino acids: CASSWVGAGGSTDTQYF. CDR3 DNA sequence: TGTGCCAGCAGTTGGGTGGGAGCGGGGGGCAGCACAGATACGCAGTATTTT.